These 5 T cell receptor beta chains were all obtained from the same sample, sequenced in a study of blood T cell repertoires in COVID-19 (TCRdb year 2020). Library construction relied on the immunoSEQ multiplex PCR assay. The table comes from immuneACCESS by way of TCRdb, which keeps in-frame sequences with V and J called. Part of the clones is missing from these tables; in studies checked, under half for an unresolved V gene and the rest for unknown reasons. The sample profile shows about 250,000 clones; 65% to 90% of them were found once. Together, the top ten hold 4.5% to 5.5% of the sample. Sequenced: peripheral blood. The receptors stem from a man in his fifties or sixties with COVID-19, enrolled during active disease.

The chain has TRBV7-9 and TRBJ2-7; D is ambiguous. Trimming removed 5 bases at V and 2 bases at J, with 10 bases between. The CDR3 covers 13 residues. CDR1 is SEHNR and CDR2 is FQNEAQ in the germline V gene (reference sequence). CDR3: CASSPTVPYEQYF. CDR3 coding DNA: TGTGCCAGCAGCCCAACTGTACCCTACGAGCAGTACTTC.

The chain employs TRBV9 and TRBJ2-7; unclear D gene. The V and J ends lost 0 bases and 0 bases respectively, with 16 bases between them. Per the germline V gene, CDR1 is SGDLS and CDR2 is YYNGEE. The CDR3 is made up of 17 amino acids. CDR3 in DNA: TGTGCCAGCAGCGTAGCTCCGACCGCGGATCTCTCCTACGAGCAGTACTTC. Amino acid sequence: CASSVAPTADLSYEQYF.

This chain links TRBV19 with TRBJ2-5; 8 nucleotides match TRBD1. The CDR3 consists of 14 residues. Per the germline V gene, CDR1 is LNHDA and CDR2 is SQIVND (reference sequence). Unmatched junction bases numbered 7, after V lost 3 bases and J lost 7 bases. The CDR3 DNA sequence: TGTGCCAGTAGTATTTCGGGAACAGGGGGGACCCAGTACTTC. Protein: CASSISGTGGTQYF.

J is TRBJ2-1 and V is TRBV30, with 9 bases lining up with TRBD2. This CDR3 comprises 15 residues. Germline CDR1 GTSNPN, CDR2 SVGIG (reference sequence). V lost 7 bases and J lost 4; bases outside the gene matches: 11. CDR3 residues: CASEGGLAGYNEQFF. CDR3 nucleotides: TGTGCCTCCGAAGGTGGTCTAGCGGGATACAATGAGCAGTTCTTC.

J is TRBJ2-3 and V is TRBV19; TRBD1 might be the D (6 bases). The CDR3 length is 14 residues. With 3 bases removed from V and 3 bases from J, the gap between germline ends came to 10 bases. The germline CDR1 and CDR2 sequences are LNHDA and SQIVND (reference sequence). In nucleotides, the CDR3 is TGTGCCAGTAGTATCTCACAGGGAACAGATACGCAGTATTTT. It specifies CASSISQGTDTQYF.